This is a list of T cell receptor beta chains from one sample in a study of human T cells and chemical hapten exposure. MiXCR, applied by TCRdb to the RACE reads, yields one record per CDR3 protein. The sample records approximately 52,000 distinct CDR3 sequences, roughly 9.9% being singletons. This specimen consisted of whole blood, obtained in connection with sensitization to the hapten diphenylcyclopropenone (DPC). These receptors were taken from a woman in her thirties or forties with alopecia areata. Some clones in this sample may be carry-over from other donors' samples. Both conserved end residues are part of each CDR3. Fields, in order: CDR3 length, D gene, clone size, J gene, V gene, CDR3 protein, CDR3 DNA. D genes are given only for firm matches. Where a row states a size, it is once, few, many or the class of an expanded clone; other rows omit it.

>16|-|-|TRBJ1-6|TRBV13
CASSPPDNSYNSPLHF
TGTGCCAGCAGCCCGCCCGACAACTCCTATAATTCACCCCTCCACTTT
>14|-|many|TRBJ2-7|TRBV6-5
CASSYSRAPYEQYF
TGTGCCAGCAGTTACTCGAGGGCCCCCTACGAGCAGTACTTC
>17|-|many|TRBJ1-6|TRBV4-2
CASSQLSSGGYNSPLHF
TGTGCCAGCAGCCAATTATCCTCGGGGGGTTATAATTCACCCCTCCACTTT
>14|TRBD1|-|TRBJ1-1|TRBV6-5
CASSGTVNPPEAFF
TGTGCCAGCAGTGGGACAGTCAATCCCCCTGAAGCTTTCTTT
>12|-|many|TRBJ2-2|TRBV29-1
CSVDRNTGELFF
TGCAGCGTTGATCGGAACACCGGGGAGCTGTTTTTT
>18|TRBD1|many|TRBJ1-3|TRBV18
CASSPSALTGGSGNTIYF
TGTGCCAGCTCACCATCAGCCCTGACAGGGGGCTCTGGAAACACCATATATTTT
>14|-|many|TRBJ1-1|TRBV20-1
CSARLNLGNTEAFF
TGCAGTGCTAGGTTAAATTTGGGGAACACTGAAGCTTTCTTT
>14|-|many|TRBJ2-2|TRBV7-3
CASSLIGGTGELFF
TGTGCCAGCAGCTTAATAGGGGGCACCGGGGAGCTGTTTTTT
>16|-|many|TRBJ2-6|TRBV6-6
CASSPRQFSGANVLTF
TGTGCCAGCAGTCCCCGACAGTTTTCCGGGGCCAACGTCCTGACTTTC
>13|TRBD2|few|TRBJ2-3|TRBV9
CASSVWEGDTQYF
TGTGCCAGCAGCGTGTGGGAGGGAGATACGCAGTATTTT
>14|TRBD1|-|TRBJ1-2|TRBV4-2
CASSQLTGGPGYTF
TGTGCCAGCAGCCAACTGACAGGGGGACCTGGCTACACCTTC
>17|-|many|TRBJ1-2|TRBV4-1
CASSQAPVGAGGYGYTF
TGCGCCAGCAGCCAAGCCCCCGTGGGGGCTGGTGGCTATGGCTACACCTTC
>15|-|few|TRBJ2-7|TRBV28
CASRDPTGNGYEQYF
TGTGCCAGCAGAGATCCGACAGGTAATGGCTACGAGCAGTACTTC
>17|-|many|TRBJ1-5|TRBV13
CASSPRGREGNNQPQHF
TGTGCCAGCAGCCCCAGGGGCCGGGAAGGGAACAATCAGCCCCAGCATTTT
>16|-|many|TRBJ1-6|TRBV7-2
CASSLYRSSYNSPLHF
TGTGCCAGCAGCCTATACAGAAGCTCCTATAATTCACCCCTCCACTTT
>14|-|many|TRBJ2-2|TRBV2
CASSEKGTLGELFF
TGTGCCAGCAGCGAAAAAGGGACACTCGGGGAGCTGTTTTTT